The 19 T cell receptor beta chains listed next were all sequenced from one sample in a study of T cell responses to AZD1222 COVID-19 vaccine. Here immunoSEQ multiplex PCR was the method, and the copy in TCRdb shows in-frame clones only, minus some. Altogether more than 70,000 clones are present, approximately 88% being singletons, with the ten largest covering around 15%. The sample in question was peripheral blood, obtained on day 0 of AZD1222 vaccination. The receptors stem from an adult in good health.

CDR3 amino acids: CASSTLDRDINIQYF. CDR3 coding DNA: TGTGCCAGTAGTACCCTAGACAGGGATATAAACATTCAGTACTTC. The chain couples TRBV19 to TRBJ2-4; TRBD1 matches 7 bases. This CDR3 comprises 15 residues. Germline lookup yields CDR1 LNHDA and CDR2 SQIVND (reference sequence). V lost 4 bases, J lost 6 bases, and 9 bases stayed unmatched.

This clone was counted a few times. The chain combines TRBV30 with TRBJ1-1; D is unclear. Germline V gives CDR1 GTSNPN, CDR2 SVGIG (reference sequence). The CDR3 length is 18 residues. V was shortened by 0 bases and J by 0 bases, with 20 bases between the two germline ends. This CDR3 reads CAWSVRLSRQTMNTEAFF. CDR3 coding DNA: TGTGCCTGGAGTGTACGGTTAAGCCGGCAGACCATGAACACTGAAGCTTTCTTT.

V usage is TRBV5-4 and J usage is TRBJ1-2; D uncertain. Germline CDR1 SGHNT, CDR2 YYREEE (reference sequence). CDR3 length: 14 residues. V lost 0 bases and J 2 bases, leaving 8 bases between the germline ends. The CDR3 nucleotides are TGTGCCAGCAGCTTGGCCCCCGGGAACTATGGCTACACCTTC. It is translated as CASSLAPGNYGYTF.

The V gene is TRBV7-9, the J gene TRBJ2-3, with TRBD2 as a possible D gene (6 bases). Looked up from germline, CDR1 is SEHNR and CDR2 is FQNEAQ (reference sequence). The CDR3 is made up of 17 amino acids. V lost 3 bases and J lost 2, with 18 bases in between. DNA of the CDR3: TGTGCCAGCAGCTTGGTACGTGGGCGGGATAACACAGATACGCAGTATTTT. Translating it yields CASSLVRGRDNTDTQYF.

This sequence joins TRBV12-3 or TRBV12-4 and TRBJ1-1; no definite D call. V was shortened by 1 base and J by 7 bases, with 10 bases between the two germline ends. CDR3 length equals 13 residues. In DNA form, the CDR3 reads TGTGCCAGCAGTTTAGGCTTGCGGAGTGAAGCTTTCTTT. Translating gives CASSLGLRSEAFF.

The J gene is TRBJ2-7, the V gene TRBV7-6; maybe TRBD2 (6 bases). Deletions cut 5 bases from V and 2 bases from J, with 19 bases between. The germline CDR1 and CDR2 sequences are SGHVS and FNYEAQ. This CDR3 spans 16 amino acids. The CDR3 bases are TGTGCCAGCAGCCGTCAGCCGGGACTCCAACCCTACGAGCAGTACTTC. Amino acids: CASSRQPGLQPYEQYF.

This chain links TRBV25-1 with TRBJ2-1; D gene unclear. Germline-derived CDR1 and CDR2 are MGHDK and SYGVNS. The CDR3 loop spans 15 amino acids. Trimming removed 0 bases at V and 15 bases at J, with 21 bases between. CDR3 bases: TGTGCCAGCAGTGAATATGCAGATCGTATGGTACAGCCGTTCTTC. Residues: CASSEYADRMVQPFF.

This clone was observed once. The rearrangement uses TRBV5-1 and TRBJ2-7, with 7 bases that match TRBD1. CDR3 length: 14 residues. Per germline, CDR1 SGHRS and CDR2 YFSETQ. Trimming cost V 4 bases and J 2 bases; bases outside gene matches: 6. Written as DNA, the CDR3 is TGCGCCAGCAGCGCCCGACAGGGCGCCTACGAGCAGTACTTC. Residues: CASSARQGAYEQYF.

The chain couples TRBV7-8 to TRBJ1-5, with TRBD1 as a possible D gene (6 bases). Germline loops: CDR1 SGHVS, CDR2 FQNEAQ. V was trimmed by 7 bases and J by 1 base, leaving 17 bases between them. The CDR3 loop spans 16 amino acids. The CDR3 here is CASTKSRDRSNQPQHF. Here the CDR3 DNA reads TGTGCCAGCACCAAGTCCCGCGACAGGAGCAATCAGCCCCAGCATTTT.

On this clone: The junction departs from the called germline gene at one end, perhaps through a read error. The rearrangement joins TRBV5-4 to TRBJ2-1, with TRBD2 as a possible D gene (6 bases). This CDR3 spans 15 amino acids. The germline V gene encodes CDR1 SGHNT and CDR2 YYREEE (reference sequence). Written as DNA, the CDR3 is TGTGCCAGCACCTTGGGAGGCAGAGGAGGGAATGAGCAGTTCTTC. Its translation: CASTLGGRGGNEQFF.

This clone has just a few counts. V gene TRBV5-1 combines with J gene TRBJ2-5, with D perhaps TRBD1 (6 bases). This CDR3 is 15 amino acids long. CDR1 is SGHRS, CDR2 YFSETQ, per germline. V lost 2 bases and J lost 5, with 16 bases in between. The DNA of the CDR3 is TGCGCCAGCAGCTTCATCGACAGGTCCGGCGAGACCCAGTACTTC. It is translated as CASSFIDRSGETQYF.

The chain combines TRBV6-5 with TRBJ2-7; D is unclear. Trimming left V 7 bases short and J 7 bases short, with 17 bases between. The CDR3 sequence is 13 residues long. The germline CDR1 and CDR2 sequences are MNHEY and SVGAGI. The CDR3 reads CASTTRTQGEQYF. In DNA, the CDR3 is TGTGCCAGCACTACACGGACCCAAGGGGAGCAGTACTTC.

V is TRBV5-8 and J is TRBJ1-2, with D perhaps TRBD1 (5 bases). CDR1 is SGHTS, CDR2 YDEGEE, per germline. This CDR3 spans 14 amino acids. Trimming shortened V by 4 bases and J by 3 bases, and 13 bases separated the two germline ends. For the CDR3, the DNA is TGTGCCAGCAGCGTGGAGGGCAGGGACTATGGCTACACCTTC. Its translation is CASSVEGRDYGYTF.

The chain combines TRBV6-5 with TRBJ1-2; D remains ambiguous. The CDR3 totals 13 residues. Trimming shortened V by 0 bases and J by 3 bases, and 5 bases separated the two germline ends. Per the germline V gene, CDR1 is MNHEY and CDR2 is SVGAGI. CDR3 loop: CASSYSSDYGYTF. The CDR3 region has the DNA TGTGCCAGCAGTTACTCAAGTGACTATGGCTACACCTTC.

The chain employs TRBV9 and TRBJ1-1; D possibly corresponds to TRBD1 (6 bases). The CDR3 totals 14 residues. Germline lookup yields CDR1 SGDLS and CDR2 YYNGEE. The V end was cut by 4 bases, the J end by 11 bases, with 21 bases between. CDR3 sequence (DNA): TGTGCCAGCAGCCCTGAGATCCAGGGGATGGCCGCTTTCTTT. Its protein is CASSPEIQGMAAFF.

The chain combines TRBV13 with TRBJ1-4; a possible D gene is TRBD1 (5 bases). The CDR3 length is 15 residues. Between the trimmed V and J ends, which lost 5 bases and 4 bases, there was a span of 14 bases. Germline-derived CDR1 and CDR2 are PRHDT and FYEKMQ (reference sequence). The CDR3 loop reads CASSPGGLDNEKLFF. CDR3 nucleotides: TGTGCCAGCAGCCCCGGGGGGTTGGATAATGAAAAACTGTTTTTT.

The V and J genes are TRBV18 and TRBJ1-5; 7 positions agree with TRBD1. Germline CDR1 KGHSH, CDR2 LQKENI. With V trimmed by 4 bases and J by 7 bases, 7 bases remained unmatched. The CDR3 has 14 amino acids. Written as DNA, the CDR3 is TGTGCCAGCTCACAGGGGGCCGCGGGGCAGCCCCAGCATTTT. Protein sequence: CASSQGAAGQPQHF.

J is TRBJ2-3 and V is TRBV14, with 12 nucleotides matching TRBD2. V was pared by 2 bases and J by 6 bases, with 12 bases of the junction left unmatched. Germline assignment: CDR1 SGHDN and CDR2 FVKESK. CDR3 length equals 18 residues. CDR3 DNA sequence: TGTGCCAGCAGCCAAATCCCAAAAACTAGCGGGAGGACGGATACGCAGTATTTT. This translates into CASSQIPKTSGRTDTQYF.

In DNA form, the CDR3 reads TGCGCCAGCAGCTCCTCCAGGGGCCCAGAAGCTTTCTTT. Residues: CASSSSRGPEAFF. The rearrangement joins TRBV10-1 to TRBJ1-1; perhaps TRBD1 as D (6 bases). The CDR3 runs to 13 residues. CDR1 is WNHNN, CDR2 SYGVQD, per germline (reference sequence). Trimming shortened V by 6 bases and J by 8 bases, and 16 bases separated the two germline ends.